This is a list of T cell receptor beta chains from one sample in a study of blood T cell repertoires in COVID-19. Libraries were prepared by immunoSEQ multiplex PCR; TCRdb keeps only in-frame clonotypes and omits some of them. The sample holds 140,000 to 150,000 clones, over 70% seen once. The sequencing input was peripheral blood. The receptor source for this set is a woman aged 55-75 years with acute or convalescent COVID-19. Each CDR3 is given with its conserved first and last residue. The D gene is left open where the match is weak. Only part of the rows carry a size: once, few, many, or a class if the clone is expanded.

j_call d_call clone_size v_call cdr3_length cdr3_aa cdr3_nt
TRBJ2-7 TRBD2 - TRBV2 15 CATFTTSGKAYEQYF TGTGCCACCTTTACAACTAGCGGGAAAGCCTACGAGCAGTACTTC
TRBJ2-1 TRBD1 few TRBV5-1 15 CASSPGQGAPYEQFF TGCGCCAGCAGCCCAGGACAGGGAGCCCCCTATGAGCAGTTCTTC
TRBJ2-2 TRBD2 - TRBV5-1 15 CASSSLAVNTGELFF TGCGCCAGCAGCTCACTAGCGGTGAACACCGGGGAGCTGTTTTTT
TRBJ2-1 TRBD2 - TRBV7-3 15 CASSFSSGRVNEQFF TGTGCCAGCAGCTTTTCTAGCGGGAGGGTAAATGAGCAGTTCTTC
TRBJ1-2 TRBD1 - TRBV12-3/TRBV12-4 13 CASSWDRGDGYTF TGTGCCAGCAGCTGGGACAGGGGGGATGGCTACACCTTC
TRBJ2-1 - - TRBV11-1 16 CASSLSGSGPYNEQFF TGTGCCAGCAGCTTAAGTGGCAGTGGGCCCTACAATGAGCAGTTCTTC
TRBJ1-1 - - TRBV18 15 CASSPPPHRNTEAFF TGTGCCAGCTCACCACCTCCGCACAGGAACACTGAAGCTTTCTTT
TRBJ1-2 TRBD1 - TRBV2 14 CASSATGDLYGYTF TGTGCCAGCAGTGCAACAGGGGACCTCTATGGCTACACCTTC
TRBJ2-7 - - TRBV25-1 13 CASAGNSHYEQYF TGTGCCAGCGCTGGAAACAGCCACTACGAGCAGTACTTC
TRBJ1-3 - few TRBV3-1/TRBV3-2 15 CASSQTGSSGNTIYF TGTGCCAGCAGCCAAACGGGTAGCTCTGGAAACACCATATATTTT
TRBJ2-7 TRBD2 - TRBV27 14 CASGYSGRPYEQYF TGTGCCAGCGGGTATAGCGGGAGGCCCTACGAGCAGTACTTC
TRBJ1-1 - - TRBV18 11 CASSSVGEAFF TGTGCCAGCTCGAGCGTGGGTGAAGCTTTCTTT
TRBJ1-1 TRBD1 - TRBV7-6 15 CASSPDRGWGTEAFF TGTGCCAGCAGCCCTGACAGGGGCTGGGGCACTGAAGCTTTCTTT
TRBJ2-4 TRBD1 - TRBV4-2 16 CASSRVGQGAKNIQYF TGTGCCAGCAGCCGAGTGGGACAGGGGGCCAAAAACATTCAGTACTTC
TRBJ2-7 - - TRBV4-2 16 CASSQGAGGGVYEQYF TGTGCCAGCAGCCAAGGAGCCGGTGGCGGAGTCTACGAGCAGTACTTC
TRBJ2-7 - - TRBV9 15 CASSVGTRSEYEQYF TGTGCCAGCAGCGTAGGTACTCGATCCGAATACGAGCAGTACTTC
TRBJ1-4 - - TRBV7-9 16 CASSQGADATNEKLFF TGTGCCAGCAGCCAAGGGGCTGATGCAACTAATGAAAAACTGTTTTTT
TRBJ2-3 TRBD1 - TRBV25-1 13 CASGQGARDTQYF TGTGCCAGCGGACAGGGGGCGAGAGATACGCAGTATTTT
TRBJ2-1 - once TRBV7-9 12 CASSSQILKQFF TGTGCCAGCAGCTCGCAAATACTCAAGCAGTTCTTC
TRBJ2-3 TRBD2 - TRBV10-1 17 CASSESKIGLDIDTQYF TGCGCCAGCAGTGAGTCGAAGATCGGACTAGACATAGATACGCAGTATTTT
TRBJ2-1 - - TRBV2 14 CASLPPGQYNEQFF TGTGCCAGCCTACCGCCGGGTCAATACAATGAGCAGTTCTTC
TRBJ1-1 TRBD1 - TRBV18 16 CASSRDRGGLNTEAFF TGTGCCAGCTCTCGTGACAGGGGGGGGCTGAACACTGAAGCTTTCTTT
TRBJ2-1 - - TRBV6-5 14 CASNTGLPNNEQFF TGTGCCAGCAACACGGGACTTCCTAACAATGAGCAGTTCTTC
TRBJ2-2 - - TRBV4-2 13 CASRARGTGELFF TGTGCCAGCAGGGCACGAGGGACCGGGGAGCTGTTTTTT
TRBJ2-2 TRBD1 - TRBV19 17 CASSAWGQGGRDGELFF TGTGCCAGTAGTGCCTGGGGACAGGGGGGCCGTGATGGGGAGCTGTTTTTT
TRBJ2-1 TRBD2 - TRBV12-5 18 CASGFTSFWREGNNEQFF TGTGCTAGTGGTTTTACGTCGTTCTGGCGGGAGGGTAACAATGAGCAGTTCTTC
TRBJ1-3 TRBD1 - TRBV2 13 CASEGQGKDTIYF TGTGCCAGCGAGGGACAGGGTAAAGACACCATATATTTT
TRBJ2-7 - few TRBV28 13 CAVNDRGGYEQYF TGTGCCGTTAACGACAGGGGAGGGTACGAGCAGTACTTC
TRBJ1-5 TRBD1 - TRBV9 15 CASSVGTGGNQPQHF TGTGCCAGCAGCGTAGGGACAGGGGGCAATCAGCCCCAGCATTTT
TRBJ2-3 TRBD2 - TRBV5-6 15 CASSLGAGVADTQYF TGTGCCAGCAGCTTGGGAGCGGGAGTGGCAGATACGCAGTATTTT
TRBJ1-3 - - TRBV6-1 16 CASSEGWTVTGNTIYF TGTGCCAGCAGTGAAGGCTGGACAGTGACTGGAAACACCATATATTTT
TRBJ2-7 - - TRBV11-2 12 CASGAGPYEQYF TGTGCCAGCGGGGCGGGGCCCTACGAGCAGTACTTC
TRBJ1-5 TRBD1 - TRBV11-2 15 CASSLDRGVNQPQHF TGTGCCAGCAGCTTGGACAGGGGGGTAAATCAGCCCCAGCATTTT
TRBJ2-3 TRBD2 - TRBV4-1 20 CASSQALGTSGASSTDTQYF TGCGCCAGCAGCCAAGCCCTAGGGACTAGCGGGGCCTCTAGCACAGATACGCAGTATTTT
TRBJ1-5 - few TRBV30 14 CAWSLGAVNQPQHF TGTGCCTGGTCCCTGGGGGCCGTCAATCAGCCCCAGCATTTT
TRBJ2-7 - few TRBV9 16 CASSPIIAGGRGEQYF TGTGCCAGCAGCCCGATAATAGCCGGAGGGAGAGGTGAGCAGTACTTC
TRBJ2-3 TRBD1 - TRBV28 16 CASSFRQMTRGDTQYF TGTGCCAGCAGTTTCCGACAAATGACCAGGGGGGATACGCAGTATTTT
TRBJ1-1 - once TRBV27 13 CASSGSLNTEAFF TGTGCCAGCAGTGGTAGTTTGAACACTGAAGCTTTCTTT
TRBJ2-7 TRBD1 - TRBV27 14 CASWTRQGFDEQYF TGTGCCAGCTGGACACGACAGGGGTTCGACGAGCAGTACTTC
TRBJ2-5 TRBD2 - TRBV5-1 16 CASSFFTSGRQETQYF TGCGCCAGCAGCTTCTTCACTAGCGGGAGACAAGAGACCCAGTACTTC
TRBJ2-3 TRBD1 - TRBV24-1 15 CATSGRQGNTDTQYF TGTGCCACCAGTGGTCGACAGGGAAACACAGATACGCAGTATTTT
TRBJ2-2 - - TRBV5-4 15 CASSLEQGRTGELFF TGTGCCAGCAGCTTGGAACAGGGTCGAACCGGGGAGCTGTTTTTT
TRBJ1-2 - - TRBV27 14 CASSLSGVSRGYTF TGTGCCAGCAGTTTGTCGGGGGTGAGTCGAGGCTACACCTTC
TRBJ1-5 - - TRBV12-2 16 CASRPIAGQANQPQHF TGTGCAAGTCGCCCGATCGCAGGACAGGCCAATCAGCCCCAGCATTTT
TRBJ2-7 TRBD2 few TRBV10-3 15 CAISAELAGLGEQYF TGTGCCATCAGTGCAGAACTAGCGGGTCTGGGTGAGCAGTACTTC
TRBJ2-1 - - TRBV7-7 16 CASSRQWGVPYNEQFF TGTGCCAGCAGCCGGCAGTGGGGGGTGCCCTACAATGAGCAGTTCTTC
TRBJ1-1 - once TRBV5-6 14 CASSHGTGRTEAFF TGTGCCAGCAGTCATGGTACAGGACGTACTGAAGCTTTCTTT
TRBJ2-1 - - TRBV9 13 CASSGGGPWEQFF TGTGCCAGCAGCGGGGGCGGCCCCTGGGAGCAGTTCTTC
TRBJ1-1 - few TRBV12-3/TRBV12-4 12 CASSPSGGRAFF TGTGCCAGCAGTCCATCAGGAGGCCGGGCTTTCTTT
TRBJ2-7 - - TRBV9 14 CASSFRAAPVEQYF TGTGCCAGCAGCTTTCGAGCGGCCCCAGTCGAGCAGTACTTC
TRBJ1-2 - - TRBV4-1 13 CASSRGPAYGYTF TGCGCCAGCAGCCGGGGGCCGGCCTATGGCTACACCTTC
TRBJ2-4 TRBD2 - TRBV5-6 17 CASSATKLAGAKNIQYF TGTGCCAGCAGCGCAACCAAACTAGCGGGAGCCAAAAACATTCAGTACTTC
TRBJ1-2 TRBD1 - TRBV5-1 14 CASSLATGQNTYTF TGCGCCAGCAGCTTGGCCACGGGACAGAACACCTACACCTTC
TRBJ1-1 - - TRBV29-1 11 CSVLVYTEAFF TGCAGCGTTTTAGTTTACACTGAAGCTTTCTTT